Each of the 11 T cell receptor beta chains below was sequenced from the same sample in a study of T cells in Graves' hyperthyroidism and ophthalmopathy. The TCR beta CDR3 regions underwent amplification using RNA transcripts as the source. TCR CDR3 underwent first-round RT-PCR with the HTBI primer set. Via MiXCR, TCRdb re-called the multiplex PCR reads, giving one row per CDR3 protein. Among around 340,000 distinct CDR3 sequences listed, about 18% were seen once. Sequences were obtained from blood. The source of these receptors is a woman in her 30s with Graves' hyperthyroidism that later progressed to Graves' ophthalmopathy.

Concerning this clonotype: This may come from a read error, since a much larger clone is one base off. V is TRBV5-1 and J is TRBJ1-2; D perhaps matches TRBD1 (5 bases). Trimming removed 3 bases from V and 4 bases from J, with 7 bases in between. Germline loops: CDR1 SGHRS, CDR2 YFSETQ. This CDR3 comprises 12 residues. DNA of the CDR3: TGCGCCAGCAGCTGGGGGGGCTATGGCTACACCTTC. It encodes CASSWGGYGYTF.

Many counts were recorded for this clonotype. The rearrangement links TRBV24-1 to TRBJ2-2, with 9 bases aligning to TRBD1. CDR1 and CDR2 from the germline V gene are KGHDR and SFDVKD. The CDR3 totals 16 residues. Losses at the gene ends were 9 bases for V and 6 bases for J; bases not matched to a gene: 13. CDR3 sequence (DNA): TGTGCCACCGCCCACTGGGGGGGACAGGGCGCCGGGGAGCTGTTTTTT. This sequence encodes CATAHWGGQGAGELFF.

This clonotype has a count of ten or more. The chain has TRBV7-9 and TRBJ2-7; tentative D call: TRBD1 (6 bases). The germline V gene encodes CDR1 SEHNR and CDR2 FQNEAQ (reference sequence). The CDR3 has 14 residues. The germline V and J ends were trimmed by 6 bases and 2 bases, with 14 bases remaining between them. The CDR3 loop is CASSTGSAAYEQYF. As DNA, the CDR3 is TGTGCCAGCAGTACAGGGTCGGCAGCCTACGAGCAGTACTTC.

This clonotype was observed a handful of times. This chain joins TRBV9 and TRBJ2-1, with 11 bases matching TRBD2. Germline values: CDR1 SGDLS, CDR2 YYNGEE. This CDR3 has 17 amino acids. V shed 3 bases and J 3 bases; nucleotides not matched to a gene: 8. The CDR3 DNA follows: TGTGCCAGCAGCGCCCATCTAGCGGGGGGAAACTACAATGAGCAGTTCTTC. This gives the protein CASSAHLAGGNYNEQFF.

This clonotype was seen repeatedly, ten times or more. The chain has TRBV7-3 and TRBJ2-5; the match to TRBD2 covers 10 bases. Germline CDR1 SGHTA, CDR2 FQGTGA. There are 18 residues in the CDR3. Germline trimming cut 4 bases from V and 4 bases from J; bases unmatched to any gene: 15. Written as DNA, the CDR3 is TGTGCCAGCAGCTCCCCCGGGACTAGCGTCCCACGGGGAGAGACCCAGTACTTC. Protein: CASSSPGTSVPRGETQYF. The full variable domain, in which reference TRBV7-3 and TRBJ2-5 provide the parts outside the CDR3, is GAGVSQTPSNKVTEKGKYVELRCDPISGHTALYWYRQSLGQGPEFLIYFQGTGAADDSGLPNDRFFAVRPEGSVSTLKIQRTERGDSAVYLCASSSPGTSVPRGETQYFGPGTRLLVL.

In this sample, this clonotype turned up many times. The V gene is TRBV2, the J gene TRBJ2-7; D might be TRBD2 (6 bases). The CDR3 is 14 residues long. In germline, CDR1 is SNHLY, CDR2 FYNNEI. V lost 3 bases and J 2 bases, leaving 11 bases between the germline ends. The CDR3 region is CASSDSGPAYEQYF. Written as DNA, the CDR3 is TGTGCCAGCAGTGATAGCGGACCGGCCTACGAGCAGTACTTC.

This clonotype was seen ten or more times. The chain uses TRBV27 and TRBJ2-5, with D perhaps TRBD2 (6 bases). Germline CDR1 is MNHEY and CDR2 is SMNVEV (reference sequence). Trimming shortened V by 5 bases and J by 5 bases, and 12 bases separated the two germline ends. CDR3 size: 13 residues. CDR3 nucleotide sequence: TGTGCCAGCAGTCGACTAGGCCAGGAGACCCAGTACTTC. Protein product: CASSRLGQETQYF.

In this sample, this clonotype turned up many times. The chain carries TRBV3-1 and TRBJ2-3; tentative D call: TRBD2 (6 bases). V was pared by 0 bases and J by 2 bases, with 15 bases between. From germline, CDR1 is LGHDT and CDR2 YNNKEL (reference sequence). The CDR3 is 17 residues long. The CDR3, as DNA: TGTGCCAGCAGCCAAGAAGCTTCCGGGGGTACCACAGATACGCAGTATTTT. Its translation is CASSQEASGGTTDTQYF.

The chain links TRBV29-1 to TRBJ2-2, with 7 bases fitting TRBD1. Germline loops: CDR1 SQVTM, CDR2 ANQGSEA. This CDR3 is built from 14 residues. V lost 6 bases to trimming and J lost 2 bases; unmatched junction nucleotides: 6. CDR3 residues: CSVLGDSNTGELFF. In DNA form, the CDR3 reads TGCAGCGTCCTAGGGGACAGCAACACCGGGGAGCTGTTTTTT.

Ten or more counts support this clonotype. The chain couples TRBV6-1 to TRBJ2-5; 8 nucleotides agree with TRBD1. From germline, CDR1 is MNHNS and CDR2 SASEGT. J lost 4 bases, V lost 7 bases, and 2 bases had no gene match. The CDR3 is 12 residues long. CDR3 sequence (DNA): TGTGCCAGCACGGACAGGGTAGAGACCCAGTACTTC. Its translation: CASTDRVETQYF.

This clonotype has at least ten counts. The V and J genes are TRBV7-9 and TRBJ1-1, with a tentative D call TRBD1 (6 bases). The CDR3 runs 15 residues. CDR1 SEHNR and CDR2 FQNEAQ come from the germline V gene (reference sequence). Trimming shortened V by 3 bases and J by 0 bases, and 11 bases separated the two germline ends. The CDR3, as DNA: TGTGCCAGCAGCTTCCTACAGGGCCTGAACACTGAAGCTTTCTTT. Translated, it gives CASSFLQGLNTEAFF.